The rows below give T cell receptor beta chains drawn from one sample of a study of cytomegalovirus exposure and HLA in healthy donors. The table came from immunoSEQ multiplex PCR; TCRdb's copy has only in-frame clones and leaves some out. The sample includes 150,000 to 200,000 clones, 70% to 85% seen only once; the top ten take 2% to 2.5%. What was sequenced was PBMCs. The origin of the receptors is a human donor in good health. Each CDR3 is given with its conserved first and last residue. A D gene is named only where the DNA matches it firmly. Part of the rows lack a size; the others show once, few, many or a class for expanded clones.

j_gene: TRBJ2-3; v_gene: TRBV20-1; abundance: NA; d_gene: NA; CDR3aa: CSARFSDTQYF; CDR3nt: TGCAGTGCTAGGTTTTCGGATACGCAGTATTTT
j_gene: TRBJ1-1; v_gene: TRBV21-1; abundance: NA; d_gene: NA; CDR3aa: CASSKVEISGTEAFF; CDR3nt: TGTGCCAGCAGCAAAGTGGAGATCTCGGGTACTGAAGCTTTCTTT
j_gene: TRBJ2-1; v_gene: TRBV7-9; abundance: NA; d_gene: NA; CDR3aa: CASSLDQANYNEQFF; CDR3nt: TGTGCCAGCAGCTTAGATCAGGCTAACTACAATGAGCAGTTCTTC
j_gene: TRBJ2-2; v_gene: TRBV4-1; abundance: NA; d_gene: NA; CDR3aa: CASSQDPGTGELFF; CDR3nt: TGCGCCAGCAGCCAAGATCCAGGGACCGGGGAGCTGTTTTTT
j_gene: TRBJ1-4; v_gene: TRBV4-1; abundance: NA; d_gene: TRBD1; CDR3aa: CASSQDDRGREKLFF; CDR3nt: TGCGCCAGCAGCCAAGACGACAGGGGACGGGAAAAACTGTTTTTT
j_gene: TRBJ2-1; v_gene: TRBV4-2; abundance: NA; d_gene: TRBD2; CDR3aa: CASSPWGGGVNEQFF; CDR3nt: TGTGCCAGCAGCCCCTGGGGCGGGGGGGTTAATGAGCAGTTCTTC
j_gene: TRBJ1-1; v_gene: TRBV4-3; abundance: few; d_gene: TRBD1; CDR3aa: CASSPGQGEAFF; CDR3nt: TGCGCCAGCAGTCCCGGACAGGGTGAAGCTTTCTTT
j_gene: TRBJ1-5; v_gene: TRBV6-5; abundance: NA; d_gene: TRBD1; CDR3aa: CASSYHRGEGNQPQHF; CDR3nt: TGTGCCAGCAGTTACCACAGGGGGGAAGGCAATCAGCCCCAGCATTTT
j_gene: TRBJ2-7; v_gene: TRBV5-4; abundance: few; d_gene: NA; CDR3aa: CASSMDSSEQYF; CDR3nt: TGTGCCAGCAGCATGGACAGTTCCGAGCAGTACTTC
j_gene: TRBJ2-7; v_gene: TRBV5-4; abundance: NA; d_gene: NA; CDR3aa: CASSLGQGTEQYF; CDR3nt: TGTGCCAGCAGCTTGGGGCAGGGGACCGAGCAGTACTTC
j_gene: TRBJ1-4; v_gene: TRBV7-9; abundance: NA; d_gene: TRBD1; CDR3aa: CASSQSTGRLFF; CDR3nt: TGTGCCAGCAGTCAATCGACAGGGCGGCTGTTTTTT
j_gene: TRBJ1-2; v_gene: TRBV21-1; abundance: NA; d_gene: NA; CDR3aa: CATPGTGDGYTF; CDR3nt: TGTGCCACCCCCGGGACAGGAGATGGCTACACCTTC
j_gene: TRBJ2-7; v_gene: TRBV7-8; abundance: NA; d_gene: NA; CDR3aa: CASSLGSPEQYF; CDR3nt: TGTGCCAGCAGCTTAGGGAGTCCCGAGCAGTACTTC
j_gene: TRBJ2-1; v_gene: TRBV7-9; abundance: NA; d_gene: NA; CDR3aa: CASSVDRAYNEQFF; CDR3nt: TGTGCCAGCAGTGTAGACAGAGCCTACAATGAGCAGTTCTTC
j_gene: TRBJ1-2; v_gene: TRBV7-2; abundance: NA; d_gene: TRBD1; CDR3aa: CASSPLTGTYFNYGYTF; CDR3nt: TGTGCCAGCAGCCCGCTGACAGGGACCTACTTTAACTATGGCTACACCTTC
j_gene: TRBJ2-5; v_gene: TRBV6-5; abundance: NA; d_gene: NA; CDR3aa: CASSRQATTETQYF; CDR3nt: TGTGCCAGCAGTCGACAGGCGACAACAGAGACCCAGTACTTC
j_gene: TRBJ1-1; v_gene: TRBV10-1; abundance: few; d_gene: NA; CDR3aa: CAGGLQGNTEAFF; CDR3nt: TGCGCCGGCGGCCTACAGGGGAACACTGAAGCTTTCTTT